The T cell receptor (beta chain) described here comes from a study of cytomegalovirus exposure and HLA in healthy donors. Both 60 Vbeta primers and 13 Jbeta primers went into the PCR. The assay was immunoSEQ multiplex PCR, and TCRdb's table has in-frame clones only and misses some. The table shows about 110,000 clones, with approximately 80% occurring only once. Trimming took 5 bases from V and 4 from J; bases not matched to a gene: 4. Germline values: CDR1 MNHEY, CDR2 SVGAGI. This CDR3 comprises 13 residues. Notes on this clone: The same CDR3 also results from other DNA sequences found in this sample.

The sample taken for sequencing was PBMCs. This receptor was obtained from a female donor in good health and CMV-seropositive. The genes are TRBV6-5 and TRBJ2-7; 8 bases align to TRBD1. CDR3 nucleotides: TGTGCCAGCAGTAGTGGACAGGGTTACGAGCAGTACTTC. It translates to CASSSGQGYEQYF.